This T cell receptor (beta chain) was captured by sequencing in a study of blood T cell repertoires in COVID-19. Study in general: Researchers got acute and convalescent COVID-19 samples from the United States, Italy and Spain.

Produced via immunoSEQ multiplex PCR; TCRdb's table is partial and in-frame only. The sample carries around 300,000 clones, about 80% recorded once. The sequence derives from a woman aged 45-60 years who had recovered from COVID-19. Sequencing was done on a sample of peripheral blood.

This CDR3 reads CASSPLAGTYNEQFF. CDR3 in DNA: TGCGCCAGCAGTCCCCTAGCGGGAACCTACAATGAGCAGTTCTTC. The chain links TRBV4-3 to TRBJ2-1; 9 nucleotides agree with TRBD2. Germline trimming cut 6 bases from V and 2 bases from J; bases unmatched to any gene: 5. This CDR3 region has 15 residues. Looked up from germline, CDR1 is LGHNA and CDR2 is YSLEER.